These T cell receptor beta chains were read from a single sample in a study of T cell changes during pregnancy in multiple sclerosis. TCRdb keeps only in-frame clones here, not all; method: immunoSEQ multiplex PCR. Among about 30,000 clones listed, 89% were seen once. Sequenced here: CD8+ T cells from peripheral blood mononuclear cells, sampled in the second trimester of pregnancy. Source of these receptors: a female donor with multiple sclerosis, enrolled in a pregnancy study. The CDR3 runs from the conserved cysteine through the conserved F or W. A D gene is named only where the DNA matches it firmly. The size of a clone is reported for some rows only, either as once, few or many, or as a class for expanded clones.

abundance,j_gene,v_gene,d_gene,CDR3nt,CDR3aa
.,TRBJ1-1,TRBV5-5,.,TGTGCCAGCAGCTTAGAGGAACCCCTCTTCATGAACACTGAAGCTTTCTTT,CASSLEEPLFMNTEAFF
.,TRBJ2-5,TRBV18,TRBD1,TGTGCCAGCTCACCTACCAGGGGGCGACGAGAGACCCAGTACTTC,CASSPTRGRRETQYF
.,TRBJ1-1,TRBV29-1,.,TGCAGCGTCGTAAGGAGCACTGAAGCTTTCTTT,CSVVRSTEAFF
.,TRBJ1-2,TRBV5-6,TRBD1,TGTGCCAGCACCTTGGTTCGGGACAGGGATACTGGCTACACCTTC,CASTLVRDRDTGYTF
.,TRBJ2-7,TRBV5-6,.,TGTGCCAGCAGCCTTCACGGGACTTTCTCCTACGAGCAGTACTTC,CASSLHGTFSYEQYF
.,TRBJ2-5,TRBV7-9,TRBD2,TGTGCCAGCAGCTACGCCCCCACAGCGGGAGGAGAGACCCAGTACTTC,CASSYAPTAGGETQYF
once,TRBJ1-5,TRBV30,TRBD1,TGTGCCTGGAGCCCAGGACAGGGTAATCAGCCCCAGCATTTT,CAWSPGQGNQPQHF
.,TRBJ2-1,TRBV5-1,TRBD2,TGCGCCAGCAGCCTTGGGACTAGCGGGGTCTTAAGGGATGAGCAGTTCTTC,CASSLGTSGVLRDEQFF
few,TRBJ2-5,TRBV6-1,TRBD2,TGTGCCAGCAGTGAAACTAGCGGGGGCCAAGAGACCCAGTACTTC,CASSETSGGQETQYF
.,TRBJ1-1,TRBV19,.,TGTGCCAGTAGTATAGACAGCGACAGGAACACTGAAGCTTTCTTT,CASSIDSDRNTEAFF
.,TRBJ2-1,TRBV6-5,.,TGTGCCAGCAGTCCGACTCTCTACAATGAGCAGTTCTTC,CASSPTLYNEQFF
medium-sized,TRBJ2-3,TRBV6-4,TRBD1,TGTGCCAGCAGTGAAACAGGGGGCCGGGCAGATACGCAGTATTTT,CASSETGGRADTQYF
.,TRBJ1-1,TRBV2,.,TGTGCCAGCGATTCAGGGCCCACTGAAGCTTTCTTT,CASDSGPTEAFF
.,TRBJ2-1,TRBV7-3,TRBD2,TGTGCCAGCAGCTTAGTTCTCGCGGGAGGCCCAAGCTCCTACAATGAGCAGTTCTTC,CASSLVLAGGPSSYNEQFF
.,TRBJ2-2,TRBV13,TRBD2,TGTGCCAGCAGCTTGGGACTAGCGGGAGAAACCGGGGAGCTGTTTTTT,CASSLGLAGETGELFF
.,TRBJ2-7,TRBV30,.,TGTGCCTGGAGTGTAACGATAGGGAGCTCCTACGAGCAGTACTTC,CAWSVTIGSSYEQYF
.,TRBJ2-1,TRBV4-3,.,TGCGCCAGCAGCCAAGATCTGGCAGAAGTTGGTGAGCAGTTCTTC,CASSQDLAEVGEQFF
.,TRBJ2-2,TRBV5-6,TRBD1,TGTGCCAGCAGCTTCACATCGGACAGGGGCGGGTTCACCGGGGAGCTGTTTTTT,CASSFTSDRGGFTGELFF
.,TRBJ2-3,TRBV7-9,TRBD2,TGTGCCAGCAGCCAACCCTTTAGCGGGGGGCCCACAGATACGCAGTATTTT,CASSQPFSGGPTDTQYF
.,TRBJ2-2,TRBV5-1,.,TGCGCCAGCAGCTTTGGACAGGAGCTGTTTTTT,CASSFGQELFF
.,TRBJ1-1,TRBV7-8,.,TGTGCCAGCAGCCACCCGGGTCTCTCTAGCACTGAAGCTTTCTTT,CASSHPGLSSTEAFF
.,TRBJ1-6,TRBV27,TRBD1,TGTGCCAGCCTAGAGACAGGGTTGAGTTTGTCACCCCTCCACTTT,CASLETGLSLSPLHF
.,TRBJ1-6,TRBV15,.,TGTGCCACCAGCGAATCGGGAGATTATAATTCACCCCTCCACTTT,CATSESGDYNSPLHF
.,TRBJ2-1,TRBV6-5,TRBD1,TGTGCCAGCAGTTACTCGGACAGGGGAGACAATGAGCAGTTCTTC,CASSYSDRGDNEQFF
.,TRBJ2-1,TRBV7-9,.,TGTGCCAGCAGCTTCCGAAGGGAGATGGGCAATGAGCAGTTCTTC,CASSFRREMGNEQFF